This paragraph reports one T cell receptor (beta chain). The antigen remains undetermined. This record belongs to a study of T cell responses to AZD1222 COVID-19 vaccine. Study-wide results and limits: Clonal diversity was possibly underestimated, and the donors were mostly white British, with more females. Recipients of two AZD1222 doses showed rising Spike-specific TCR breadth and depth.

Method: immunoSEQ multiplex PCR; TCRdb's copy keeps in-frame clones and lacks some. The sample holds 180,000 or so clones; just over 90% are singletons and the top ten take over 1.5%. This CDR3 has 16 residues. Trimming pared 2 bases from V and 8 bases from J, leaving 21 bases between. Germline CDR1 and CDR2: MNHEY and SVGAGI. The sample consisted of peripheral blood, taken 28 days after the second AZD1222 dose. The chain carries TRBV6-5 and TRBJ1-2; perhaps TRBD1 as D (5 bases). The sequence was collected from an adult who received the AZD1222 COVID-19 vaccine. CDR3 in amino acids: CASSYGFLGPVGGYTF. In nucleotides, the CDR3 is TGTGCCAGCAGTTACGGTTTTCTGGGGCCAGTCGGCGGCTACACCTTC.